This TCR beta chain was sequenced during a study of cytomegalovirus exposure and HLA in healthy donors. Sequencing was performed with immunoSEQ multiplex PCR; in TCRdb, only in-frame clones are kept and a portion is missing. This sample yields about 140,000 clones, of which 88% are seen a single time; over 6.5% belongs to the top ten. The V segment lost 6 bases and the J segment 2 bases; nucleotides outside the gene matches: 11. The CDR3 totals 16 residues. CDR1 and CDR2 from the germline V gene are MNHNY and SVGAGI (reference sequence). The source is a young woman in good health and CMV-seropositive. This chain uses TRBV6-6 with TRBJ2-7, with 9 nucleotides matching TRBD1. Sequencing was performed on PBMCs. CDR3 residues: CASSGRTGTGTYEQYF. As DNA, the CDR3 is TGTGCCAGCAGCGGAAGAACCGGGACAGGGACCTACGAGCAGTACTTC.